This T cell receptor beta chain was captured in a study of neurological immune-mediated disorders. This clonotype was recorded many times. Each TCR transcript was tagged with a 10-nucleotide random UMI during 5'RACE. A single record per CDR3 protein comes from TCRdb applying MiXCR to the 5' RACE reads. There are 30,000 to 40,000 distinct CDR3 sequences in the sample; more than 6.5% occur only once, and around 4% lies in the top ten. The V gene lost 2 bases and the J gene lost 1 base, with 5 bases spanning the gap. CDR1 is SGHTA, CDR2 FQGNSA, per germline. This CDR3 spans 13 amino acids. The origin of this receptor is a woman in her 40s in good health. The gene calls are TRBV7-2 and TRBJ1-1; no definite D call. Material for sequencing was PBMCs. The CDR3 nucleotides read TGTGCCAGCAGCTTAAACAGGAACACTGAAGCTTTCTTT. Its protein is CASSLNRNTEAFF.